The entry that follows covers one T cell receptor (beta chain) sequence. Its matching antigen is unknown. Germline values: CDR1 SGDLS, CDR2 YYNGEE. The CDR3 extends over 16 amino acids. The V gene lost 1 base and the J gene lost 2 bases, with 14 bases spanning the gap. This sample was taken from a study of siplizumab effects on memory and regulatory T cells. Notes on the study in general: Versus roughly 27% in controls, the mappable alloreactive CD4+ clones averaged approximately 69% Treg-derived with siplizumab. Both greater diversity than memory cells and a major contribution to the alloresponse seemed to characterize naive T cells.

Sequencing was performed with immunoSEQ multiplex PCR; in TCRdb, only in-frame clones are kept and a portion is missing. The sample carries about 100,000 clones, 91% recorded once. The chain links TRBV9 to TRBJ2-3; the D gene is possibly TRBD1 (6 bases). This clonotype was sampled from a human donor in good health. Sample: CD4+ T cells sorted from blood. CDR3 DNA sequence: TGTGCCAGCAGCGTATCGACAGGTCAAAACACAGATACGCAGTATTTT. Protein sequence: CASSVSTGQNTDTQYF. Based on the CDR3 plus reference TRBV9 and TRBJ2-3, the full variable domain is DSGVTQTPKHLITATGQRVTLRCSPRSGDLSVYWYQQSLDQGLQFLIQYYNGEERAKGNILERFSAQQFPDLHSELNLSSLELGDSALYFCASSVSTGQNTDTQYFGPGTRLTVL.